Below are 30 T cell receptor beta chains sequenced from a single sample in a study of T cell repertoires and Cas9 in healthy adults. The protocol was immunoSEQ multiplex PCR, while the TCRdb copy is restricted to in-frame clones and leaves out a portion. The table lists 11,000 to 15,000 clones, roughly nine tenths of them singletons. Sequencing input: Tregs (CD4+, CD25+, CD127-, CD137-, CD154-) from PBMCs; culture status not recorded. These receptors all stem from a human donor in good health.

In DNA form, the CDR3 reads TGTGCTAGTGGCTCTAACAGCTACGAGCAGTACTTC. Its translation: CASGSNSYEQYF. The chain combines TRBV12-5 with TRBJ2-5; no clear D gene. The DNA end favors TRBJ2-7, so the J call may be wrong. Per germline, CDR1 LGHNT and CDR2 FRNRAP. The CDR3 is 12 residues long.

The genes are TRBV6-1 and TRBJ2-7; 9 nucleotides align to TRBD2. Trimming cost V 2 bases and J 6 bases; bases outside gene matches: 11. The germline CDR1 and CDR2 sequences are MNHNS and SASEGT. The CDR3 runs 16 residues. In nucleotides, the CDR3 is TGTGCCAGCAGTGAACGGCGGAACCTAGCGGGAATCGAGCAGTACGTC. Translating gives CASSERRNLAGIEQYV.

The chain is built from TRBV5-1 and TRBJ2-3, with TRBD1 as a possible D gene (6 bases). Per the germline V gene, CDR1 is SGHRS and CDR2 is YFSETQ. V shed 4 bases and J shed 4 bases, with 19 bases lying between them. The CDR3 loop spans 16 amino acids. CDR3 amino acids: CASSPTGPPFPDTQYF. Here the CDR3 DNA reads TGCGCCAGCAGCCCAACAGGGCCCCCTTTCCCAGATACGCAGTATTTT.

The chain combines TRBV11-3 with TRBJ1-4; D call uncertain. The CDR3 spans 13 residues. Germline CDR1 reads SGHNT; CDR2 reads YENEEA. Trimming took 1 base from V and 7 from J, leaving 7 bases between them. The CDR3 bases are TGTGCCAGCAGCTTAGCCAGTGCTGAAAAACTGTTTTTT. Its translation is CASSLASAEKLFF.

The chain employs TRBV5-4 and TRBJ1-1; maybe TRBD1 (6 bases). This CDR3 region has 14 residues. Deletions cut 7 bases from V and 4 bases from J, with 17 bases between. Looked up from germline, CDR1 is SGHNT and CDR2 is YYREEE (reference sequence). CDR3: CASRSGGAPTEAFF. The CDR3 DNA reads TGTGCCAGCCGGTCGGGGGGGGCGCCCACTGAAGCTTTCTTT.

The J gene is TRBJ1-6, the V gene TRBV30; no definite D call. The CDR3 extends over 13 amino acids. Looked up from germline, CDR1 is GTSNPN and CDR2 is SVGIG (reference sequence). V was pared by 4 bases and J by 13 bases, with 17 bases between. In nucleotides, the CDR3 is TGTGCCTGGACCAACGCGGGTAGGCAGCCCCTCCACTTT. It is translated as CAWTNAGRQPLHF.

The DNA for the CDR3 is TGTGCCAGCAGCTCCCTCCTGACAGGGGGCTCCTACAATGAGCAGTTCTTC. Amino acid sequence: CASSSLLTGGSYNEQFF. This rearrangement joins TRBV7-9 to TRBJ2-1, with 9 bases fitting TRBD1. Trimming took 4 bases from V and 0 from J; bases not matched to a gene: 7. Germline V CDR1 and CDR2: SEHNR, FQNEAQ (reference sequence). This CDR3 is built from 17 residues.

The chain joins TRBV7-3 to TRBJ1-2, with D perhaps TRBD1 (5 bases). Trimming took 6 bases from V and 8 from J, leaving 16 bases between them. In germline, CDR1 is SGHTA, CDR2 FQGTGA. The CDR3 loop spans 13 amino acids. The CDR3: CASSLDSQSGYTF. CDR3 nucleotides: TGTGCCAGCAGTCTCGACAGCCAGAGCGGCTACACCTTC.

The chain links TRBV4-1 to TRBJ2-5; tentatively, D is TRBD1 or TRBD2 (5 bases each). The germline gives CDR1 MGHRA, CDR2 YSYEKL. The CDR3 spans 18 residues. Trimming took 1 base from V and 5 from J, leaving 23 bases between them. CDR3 region: CASSQGLRGDPLLETQYF. The CDR3 nucleotides are TGCGCCAGCAGCCAAGGTTTGAGGGGAGATCCTTTATTGGAGACCCAGTACTTC.

The V and J genes are TRBV12-2 and TRBJ1-2. TRBV12-2 is a known pseudogene. The CDR3 has 14 residues. As DNA, the CDR3 is TGTGCAAGTCGCCCCCCGGGCCCTAACTATGGCTACACCTTC. This sequence encodes CASRPPGPNYGYTF.

V usage is TRBV30 and J usage is TRBJ1-5; D is uncertain. Germline assignment: CDR1 GTSNPN and CDR2 SVGIG (reference sequence). This CDR3 region has 12 residues. V lost 2 bases to trimming and J lost 0 bases, with 2 bases between them. The CDR3 is CAWSYSNQPQHF. The DNA of the CDR3 is TGTGCCTGGAGTTATAGCAATCAGCCCCAGCATTTT.

V gene TRBV11-2 combines with J gene TRBJ1-1; D is undetermined. The CDR3 runs 18 residues. The germline V gene has CDR1 SGHAT and CDR2 FQNNGV. V lost 2 bases, J lost 0 bases, and 19 bases lay in between. The CDR3 protein is CASSLKFLNIGMNTEAFF. The DNA of the CDR3 is TGTGCCAGCAGCTTAAAATTTCTGAACATCGGGATGAACACTGAAGCTTTCTTT.

The chain is built from TRBV19 and TRBJ2-5; possibly TRBD1 or TRBD2 for D (6 bases each). The end of the DNA fits TRBJ2-7 better, so the J call may be wrong. The germline V gene has CDR1 LNHDA and CDR2 SQIVND (reference sequence). The CDR3 is made up of 16 amino acids. The CDR3 region has the DNA TGTGCCAGTAGGGGACAAGGGGGGCCCACCCCCTACGAGCAGTACTTC. It specifies CASRGQGGPTPYEQYF.

V is TRBV28 and J is TRBJ2-7; TRBD1 matches 8 bases. J was trimmed by 4 bases and V by 5 bases; bases with no gene match: 10. There are 15 residues in the CDR3. The germline gives CDR1 MDHEN, CDR2 SYDVKM. The CDR3 loop reads CASSQRGQVTYEQYV. In DNA form, the CDR3 reads TGTGCCAGCAGTCAGAGGGGACAGGTGACTTACGAGCAGTACGTC.

V is TRBV28 and J is TRBJ2-3, with a weak D call TRBD2 (6 bases). The CDR3 length is 17 residues. Germline CDR1 reads MDHEN; CDR2 reads SYDVKM. V lost 10 bases, J lost 3 bases, and 26 bases lay in between. CDR3 residues: CATSRGFVGTQTDTQYF. Written as DNA, the CDR3 is TGTGCCACATCTCGAGGGTTTGTGGGGACTCAGACAGATACGCAGTATTTT.

This clone occurred once. The chain recombines TRBV10-3 with TRBJ1-2; the D gene is possibly TRBD1 (5 bases). Germline values: CDR1 ENHRY, CDR2 SYGVKD. The CDR3 sequence is 15 residues long. V was cut by 6 bases and J by 4 bases, with 18 bases left in between. This CDR3 is CAISDQGGMAYGYTF. In nucleotides, the CDR3 is TGTGCCATCAGCGATCAGGGAGGTATGGCCTATGGCTACACCTTC.

The V and J genes are TRBV15 and TRBJ1-4, with no clear D. V lost 8 bases to trimming and J lost 4 bases, with 14 bases between them. CDR3 size: 14 residues. Per germline, CDR1 LNHNV and CDR2 YYDKDF (reference sequence). CDR3 residues: CATGGRRGNEKLFF. The CDR3 nucleotides read TGTGCCACCGGAGGGCGGCGGGGTAATGAAAAACTGTTTTTT. Complete variable domain (other parts from reference TRBV15 and TRBJ1-4): DAMVIQNPRYQVTQFGKPVTLSCSQTLNHNVMYWYQQKSSQAPKLLFHYYDKDFNNEADTPDNFQSRRPNTSFCFLDIRSPGLGDTAMYLCATGGRRGNEKLFFGSGTQLSVL.

The chain is built from TRBV27 and TRBJ1-5, with a weak D call TRBD1 (5 bases). This CDR3 region has 14 residues. V dropped 8 bases and J dropped 7 bases, with 18 bases sitting between them. Germline lookup yields CDR1 MNHEY and CDR2 SMNVEV (reference sequence). CDR3 sequence: CASQKRGVGQPQHF. For the CDR3, the DNA is TGTGCCAGCCAAAAGCGGGGCGTTGGGCAGCCCCAGCATTTT.

CDR3 loop: CASGLGEWNTEAFF. The CDR3 bases are TGTGCTAGTGGCCTGGGGGAGTGGAACACTGAAGCTTTCTTT. The chain is built from TRBV12-5 and TRBJ1-1, with D possibly being TRBD1 (5 bases). Trimming took off 6 bases at V and 1 base at J, with 12 bases between the two ends. The CDR3 runs 14 residues. Germline V lookup: CDR1 LGHNT, CDR2 FRNRAP.

The chain uses TRBV7-2 and TRBJ2-3, with TRBD2 matching 10 bases. V shed 6 bases, J shed 6 bases, and the junction held 6 bases outside the gene matches. Germline V gives CDR1 SGHTA, CDR2 FQGNSA. This CDR3 comprises 14 residues. For the CDR3, the DNA is TGTGCCAGCAGAGCGGGGGGGTTCGGGGATACGCAGTATTTT. It specifies CASRAGGFGDTQYF.

V is TRBV19 and J is TRBJ2-2; 7 bases agree with TRBD1. Germline values: CDR1 LNHDA, CDR2 SQIVND (reference sequence). This CDR3 region has 15 residues. V shed 3 bases and J 1 base; nucleotides not matched to a gene: 2. CDR3 DNA: TGTGCCAGTAGTATTGGGACAGTGAACACCGGGGAGCTGTTTTTT. This codes for CASSIGTVNTGELFF. Full variable domain (remainder filled in from reference TRBV19 and TRBJ2-2): DGGITQSPKYLFRKEGQNVTLSCEQNLNHDAMYWYRQDPGQGLRLIYYSQIVNDFQKGDIAEGYSVSREKKESFPLTVTSAQKNPTAFYLCASSIGTVNTGELFFGEGSRLTVL.

V usage is TRBV29-1 and J usage is TRBJ1-2, with D unclear. V was shortened by 4 bases and J by 4 bases, with 7 bases between the two germline ends. The CDR3 has 11 amino acids. Germline CDR1 is SQVTM and CDR2 is ANQGSEA. This CDR3 reads CSVGKVYGYTF. CDR3 coding DNA: TGCAGCGTTGGCAAAGTCTATGGCTACACCTTC.

The V and J genes are TRBV10-3 and TRBJ2-7, with a possible D match to TRBD1 (6 bases). The CDR3 spans 15 residues. Looked up from germline, CDR1 is ENHRY and CDR2 is SYGVKD. Deletions cut 4 bases from V and 4 bases from J, with 17 bases between. The chain's CDR3 is CAISGGRGGIYEQYV. In DNA form, the CDR3 reads TGTGCCATCAGTGGAGGCAGGGGTGGGATATACGAGCAGTACGTC.

The gene calls are TRBV4-1 and TRBJ1-5; D not certain. V was clipped by 0 bases and J by 4 bases, with 7 bases between them. The CDR3 is 14 amino acids. The germline gives CDR1 MGHRA, CDR2 YSYEKL. DNA of the CDR3: TGCGCCAGCAGCCAAGATCTCGGGAATCAGCCCCAGCATTTT. It encodes CASSQDLGNQPQHF.

CDR3 nucleotides: TGTGCCAGCAGCTTATGGAACACTGAAGCTTTCTTT. This codes for CASSLWNTEAFF. The chain combines TRBV7-9 with TRBJ1-1; D remains unclear. In germline, CDR1 is SEHNR, CDR2 FQNEAQ (reference sequence). The CDR3 length is 12 residues. Trimming stripped 2 bases from V and 1 base from J, with 2 bases between.

This clone was found a few times. The rearrangement uses TRBV7-9 and TRBJ1-5; D is ambiguous. The V and J ends lost 3 bases and 0 bases respectively, with 12 bases between them. The CDR3 consists of 16 residues. The germline gives CDR1 SEHNR, CDR2 FQNEAQ (reference sequence). The CDR3 sequence is CASSLGWGYSNQPQHF. CDR3 DNA sequence: TGTGCCAGCAGCTTGGGGTGGGGTTATAGCAATCAGCCCCAGCATTTT.

V gene TRBV15 combines with J gene TRBJ1-5; 10 bases align to TRBD1. This CDR3 contains 15 residues. Per germline, CDR1 LNHNV and CDR2 YYDKDF (reference sequence). Unmatched junction bases numbered 1, after V lost 0 bases and J lost 5 bases. The CDR3, as DNA: TGTGCCACCAGCAGAGATGGACAGGGGGATCAGCCCCAGCATTTT. As protein: CATSRDGQGDQPQHF.

This chain uses TRBV6-6 with TRBJ2-5, with TRBD2 matching 9 bases. Germline V CDR1 and CDR2: MNHNY, SVGAGI (reference sequence). CDR3 length: 16 amino acids. V was pared by 2 bases and J by 0 bases, with 4 bases of the junction left unmatched. The CDR3 region has the DNA TGTGCCAGCAGTTACCCTAGCGGGGCCCACCAAGAGACCCAGTACTTC. Its translation: CASSYPSGAHQETQYF.

The chain has TRBV7-9 and TRBJ1-3; D unresolved. The CDR3 spans 14 residues. Trimming shortened V by 6 bases and J by 0 bases, and 9 bases separated the two germline ends. The germline gives CDR1 SEHNR, CDR2 FQNEAQ (reference sequence). This CDR3 is CASRDGVSGNTIYF. In DNA form, the CDR3 reads TGTGCCAGCAGGGACGGAGTCTCTGGAAACACCATATATTTT. The full variable domain, its missing parts supplied by reference TRBV7-9 and TRBJ1-3, is DTGVSQNPRHKITKRGQNVTFRCDPISEHNRLYWYRQTLGQGPEFLTYFQNEAQLEKSRLLSDRFSAERPKGSFSTLEIQRTEQGDSAMYLCASRDGVSGNTIYFGEGSWLTVV.

The chain is built from TRBV5-1 and TRBJ2-3; tentatively, D is TRBD1 (5 bases). Germline values: CDR1 SGHRS, CDR2 YFSETQ. Trimming took off 4 bases at V and 2 bases at J, with 11 bases between the two ends. This CDR3 has 14 amino acids. Here the CDR3 DNA reads TGCGCCAGCAGCCCAGGGTTCTACACAGATACGCAGTATTTT. Amino acids: CASSPGFYTDTQYF.